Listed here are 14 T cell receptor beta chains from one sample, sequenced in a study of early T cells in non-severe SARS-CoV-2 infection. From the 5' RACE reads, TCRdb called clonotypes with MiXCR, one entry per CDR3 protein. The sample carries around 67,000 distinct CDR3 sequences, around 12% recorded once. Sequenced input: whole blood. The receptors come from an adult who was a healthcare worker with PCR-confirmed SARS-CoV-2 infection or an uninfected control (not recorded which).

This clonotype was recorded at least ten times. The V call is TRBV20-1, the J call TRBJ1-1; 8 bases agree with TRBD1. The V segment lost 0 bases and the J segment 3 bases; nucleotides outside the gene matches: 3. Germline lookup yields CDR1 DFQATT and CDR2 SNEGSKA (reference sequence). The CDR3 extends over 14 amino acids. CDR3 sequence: CSAREGTGHTEAFF. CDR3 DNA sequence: TGCAGTGCTAGAGAGGGGACAGGACACACTGAAGCTTTCTTT.

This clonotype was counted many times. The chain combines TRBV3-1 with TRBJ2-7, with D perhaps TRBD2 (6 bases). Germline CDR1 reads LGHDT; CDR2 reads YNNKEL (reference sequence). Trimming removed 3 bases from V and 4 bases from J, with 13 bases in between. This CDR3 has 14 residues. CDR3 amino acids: CASSHWAEGYEQYF. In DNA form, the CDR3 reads TGTGCCAGCAGCCATTGGGCGGAGGGGTACGAGCAGTACTTC.

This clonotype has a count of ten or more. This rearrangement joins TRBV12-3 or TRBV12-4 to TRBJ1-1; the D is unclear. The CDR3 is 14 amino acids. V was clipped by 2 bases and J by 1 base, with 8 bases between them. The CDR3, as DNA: TGTGCCAGCAGTTTAAGCGCAGGGAACACTGAAGCTTTCTTT. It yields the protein CASSLSAGNTEAFF.

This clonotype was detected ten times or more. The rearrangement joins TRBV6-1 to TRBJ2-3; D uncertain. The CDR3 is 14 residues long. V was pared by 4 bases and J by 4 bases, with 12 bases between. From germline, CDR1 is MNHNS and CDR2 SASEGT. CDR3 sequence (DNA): TGTGCCAGCAGTGGGTATGGTGGAGCAGATACGCAGTATTTT. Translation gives CASSGYGGADTQYF.

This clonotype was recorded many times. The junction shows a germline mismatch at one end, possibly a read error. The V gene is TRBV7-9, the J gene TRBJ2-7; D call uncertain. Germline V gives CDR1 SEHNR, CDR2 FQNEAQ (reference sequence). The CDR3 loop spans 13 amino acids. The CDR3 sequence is CASSLDGTYEQYF. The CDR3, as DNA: TGTGCCAGCAGTTTAGACGGAACCTACGAGCAGTACTTC.

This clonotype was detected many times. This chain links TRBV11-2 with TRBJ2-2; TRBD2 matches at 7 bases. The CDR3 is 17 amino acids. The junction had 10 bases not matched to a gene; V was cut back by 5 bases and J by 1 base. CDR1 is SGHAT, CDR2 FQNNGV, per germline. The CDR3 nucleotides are TGTGCCAGCAGCCCACCCCCATCTAGCGGGAACACCGGGGAGCTGTTTTTT. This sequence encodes CASSPPPSSGNTGELFF.

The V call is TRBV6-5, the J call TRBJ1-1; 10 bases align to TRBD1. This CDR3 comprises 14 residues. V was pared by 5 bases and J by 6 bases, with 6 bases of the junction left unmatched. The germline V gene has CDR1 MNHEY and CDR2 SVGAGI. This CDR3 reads CASSLRDRGAEAFF. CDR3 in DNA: TGTGCCAGCAGTCTCCGGGACAGGGGAGCTGAAGCTTTCTTT.

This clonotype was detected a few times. The CDR3 nucleotides read TGTGCCAGCAGCTCGGACAGGGGAGCTCGTCAGCCCCAGCATTTT. Translated, it gives CASSSDRGARQPQHF. This sequence joins TRBV7-8 and TRBJ1-5; 9 nucleotides align to TRBD1. The CDR3 covers 15 residues. The V gene end was trimmed by 4 bases and the J gene end by 6 bases; junction bases not matched to a gene: 7. Germline CDR1 and CDR2: SGHVS and FQNEAQ.

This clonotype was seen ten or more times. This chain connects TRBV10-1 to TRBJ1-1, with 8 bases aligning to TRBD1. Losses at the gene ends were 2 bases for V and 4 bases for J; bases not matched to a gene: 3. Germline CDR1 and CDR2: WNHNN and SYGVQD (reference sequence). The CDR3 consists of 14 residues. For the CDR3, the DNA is TGCGCCAGCAGTGAGGAAACAGGGGGCACTGAAGCTTTCTTT. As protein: CASSEETGGTEAFF.

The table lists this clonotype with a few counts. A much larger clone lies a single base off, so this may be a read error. CDR3 in DNA: TGTGCCGGCAGACATACCCTAGCGGGGACCTCCCACGAGCAGTACTTC. As protein: CAGRHTLAGTSHEQYF. V usage is TRBV6-2 or TRBV6-3 and J usage is TRBJ2-7; the match to TRBD2 covers 9 bases. This CDR3 contains 16 residues. Germline-derived CDR1 and CDR2 are MNHEY and SVGEGT.

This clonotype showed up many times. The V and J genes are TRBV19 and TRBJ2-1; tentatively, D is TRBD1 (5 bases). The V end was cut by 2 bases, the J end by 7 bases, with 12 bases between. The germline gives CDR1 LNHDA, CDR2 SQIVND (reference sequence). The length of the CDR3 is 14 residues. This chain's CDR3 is CASSIQGLRNEQFF. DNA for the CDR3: TGTGCCAGTAGTATACAGGGTTTGCGAAATGAGCAGTTCTTC.

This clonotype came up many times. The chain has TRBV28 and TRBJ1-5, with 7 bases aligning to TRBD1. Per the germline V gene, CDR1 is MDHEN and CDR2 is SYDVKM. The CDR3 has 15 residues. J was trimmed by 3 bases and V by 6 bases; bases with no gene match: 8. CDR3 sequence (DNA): TGTGCCAGCAGAATCATGACAGGGAACAATCAGCCCCAGCATTTT. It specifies CASRIMTGNNQPQHF.

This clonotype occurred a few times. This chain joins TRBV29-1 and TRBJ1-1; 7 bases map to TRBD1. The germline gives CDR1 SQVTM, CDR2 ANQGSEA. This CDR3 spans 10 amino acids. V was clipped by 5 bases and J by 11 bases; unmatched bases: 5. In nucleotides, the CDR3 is TGCAGCGTTCCGGGACAGAGGGCTTTCTTT. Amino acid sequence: CSVPGQRAFF.

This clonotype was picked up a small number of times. The chain's CDR3 is CATPGAGGRFF. The CDR3 bases are TGTGCCACTCCTGGAGCGGGGGGTAGGTTCTTC. The genes are TRBV2 and TRBJ2-1; the match to TRBD2 covers 9 bases. There are 11 residues in the CDR3. The germline V gene encodes CDR1 SNHLY and CDR2 FYNNEI. After removal of 10 bases from V and 15 bases from J, the junction contained 10 bases not matched to a gene.